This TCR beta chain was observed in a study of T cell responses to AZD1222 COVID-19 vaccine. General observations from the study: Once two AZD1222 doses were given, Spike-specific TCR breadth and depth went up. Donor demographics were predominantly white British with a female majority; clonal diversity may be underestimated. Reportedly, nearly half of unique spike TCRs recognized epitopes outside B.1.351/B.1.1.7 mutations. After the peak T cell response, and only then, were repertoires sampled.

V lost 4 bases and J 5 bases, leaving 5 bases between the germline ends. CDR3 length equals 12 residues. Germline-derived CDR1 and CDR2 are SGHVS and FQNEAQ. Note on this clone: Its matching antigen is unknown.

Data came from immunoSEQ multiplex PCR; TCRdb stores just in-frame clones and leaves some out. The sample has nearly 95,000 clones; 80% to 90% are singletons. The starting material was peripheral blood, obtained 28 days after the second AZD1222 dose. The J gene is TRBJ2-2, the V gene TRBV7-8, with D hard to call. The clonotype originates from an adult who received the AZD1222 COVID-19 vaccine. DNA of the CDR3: TGTGCCAGCAGCTGGTTTACCGGGGAGCTGTTTTTT. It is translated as CASSWFTGELFF. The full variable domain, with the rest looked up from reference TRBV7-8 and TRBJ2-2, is GAGVSQSPRYKVAKRGQDVALRCDPISGHVSLFWYQQALGQGPEFLTYFQNEAQLDKSGLPSDRFFAERPEGSVSTLKIQRTQQEDSAVYLCASSWFTGELFFGEGSRLTVL.